This T cell receptor beta chain was obtained from a study of shared clonotypes between healthy human individuals. Method: immunoSEQ multiplex PCR; TCRdb's copy keeps in-frame clones and lacks some. The top ten clones hold 1.5% to 2% of a sample with 600,000 to 700,000 clones, more than 70% of them seen once. The CDR3 has 14 residues. V was shortened by 7 bases and J by 0 bases, with 13 bases between the two germline ends. Germline V gene data show CDR1 as SGDLS and CDR2 as YYNGEE. The specimen was memory CD4+ T cells sorted from blood. The subset: CD45RA-negative fraction. The V gene is TRBV9, the J gene TRBJ1-2; D is undetermined. This clonotype was sampled from a woman aged 25 to 39 in good health. This CDR3 is CASGARHTNYGYTF. CDR3 DNA: TGTGCCAGCGGTGCCAGACATACTAACTATGGCTACACCTTC.